This TCR beta chain was found in a study of CD8 T cells in ankylosing spondylitis (dated by TCRdb to 2016 to 2017). Describing the broader study: To find TCR variants linked to disease, the study profiled T cell receptor beta repertoires in ankylosing spondylitis patients and healthy donors. The full study cohort was made up of about 24 ankylosing spondylitis patients and some 100 healthy donors. Peripheral blood samples were taken, and synovial fluid was additionally collected from ankylosing spondylitis patients. The research as a whole found: In peripheral blood, the disease-linked clones were found at relatively low frequencies and had a CD8+ phenotype. Blood from ankylosing spondylitis patients appeared to be characterized by a TCR beta motif composed of about eight highly homologous amino acid variants. Some TCR beta motif variants had previously been reported in synovial fluid and blood of reactive arthritis patients, which suggested common disease-initiation mechanisms. According to the report, matched synovial fluid samples from ankylosing spondylitis patients were significantly enriched for the disease-linked clones.

Only a few counts were recorded for this clonotype. What antigen it recognizes has not been identified. Per-nucleotide qualities are absent, and no much larger clonotype sits a single base away. This sample was sequenced with an Illumina HiSeq 2500. Quantitative 5'-RACE with molecular barcodes was the method used to prepare the TCR beta libraries. The original pipeline was this. Disease-linked TCR variants were identified with a new computational method built on a probabilistic model of VDJ rearrangement. TCRdb reprocessed the public reads (quality trimming at Q25 with fastp, clone calling with MiXCR) and kept in-frame beta chains. Rows with a matching CDR3 protein are joined into one entry that keeps the most common DNA and genes. Here the V and J calls rest on TCRdb's processing, not on the authors' analysis. This sample comprises fewer than 400,000 distinct CDR3 sequences, around 7.6% of them detected only once. About 14% of the sample is taken by the ten largest.

The germline ends are 16 bases apart after V is trimmed by 9 bases and J by 7 bases. The germline V gene gives CDR1 as MNHNS and CDR2 as SASEGT. Measured from the cysteine to the phenylalanine, the CDR3 is 14 residues long. The DNA shown is the 42-base CDR3, in frame from base 1. The origin of this receptor is a male donor with ankylosing spondylitis. Material for sequencing was blood, either unsorted or a sorted T cell fraction (not recorded which). The V gene is TRBV6-1 and the J gene is TRBJ1-6; the D gene is perhaps TRBD1, from 6 matching bases. The DNA sequence is as follows: TGTGCCAGTGAATGGACAGCGGGGAATTCACCCCTCCACTTT. Its protein product is CASEWTAGNSPLHF.